This TCR beta chain came from a study of patients and donors after allogeneic stem cell transplantation. Trimming left V 2 bases short and J 2 bases short, with 13 bases between. Germline V gives CDR1 LGHDT, CDR2 YNNKEL (reference sequence). This CDR3 is 16 amino acids long. This clonotype appeared a few times. TCRdb independently ran MiXCR on the RT-PCR reads; one entry per CDR3 protein. The sample lists about 960,000 distinct CDR3 sequences; roughly 18% were seen once. The chain uses TRBV3-1 and TRBJ1-3; D call uncertain. The TCR sequence derives from a human donor who was either an allogeneic HSCT recipient or a stem cell or donor lymphocyte infusion donor (not recorded which). It is not recorded whose cells these are; they may come from a transplant donor. Sequences were obtained from blood, either unsorted or a sorted T cell fraction (not recorded which). The CDR3 loop reads CASSQIRQVTGNTIYF. In nucleotides, the CDR3 is TGTGCCAGCAGCCAAATTCGGCAGGTAACTGGAAACACCATATATTTT.